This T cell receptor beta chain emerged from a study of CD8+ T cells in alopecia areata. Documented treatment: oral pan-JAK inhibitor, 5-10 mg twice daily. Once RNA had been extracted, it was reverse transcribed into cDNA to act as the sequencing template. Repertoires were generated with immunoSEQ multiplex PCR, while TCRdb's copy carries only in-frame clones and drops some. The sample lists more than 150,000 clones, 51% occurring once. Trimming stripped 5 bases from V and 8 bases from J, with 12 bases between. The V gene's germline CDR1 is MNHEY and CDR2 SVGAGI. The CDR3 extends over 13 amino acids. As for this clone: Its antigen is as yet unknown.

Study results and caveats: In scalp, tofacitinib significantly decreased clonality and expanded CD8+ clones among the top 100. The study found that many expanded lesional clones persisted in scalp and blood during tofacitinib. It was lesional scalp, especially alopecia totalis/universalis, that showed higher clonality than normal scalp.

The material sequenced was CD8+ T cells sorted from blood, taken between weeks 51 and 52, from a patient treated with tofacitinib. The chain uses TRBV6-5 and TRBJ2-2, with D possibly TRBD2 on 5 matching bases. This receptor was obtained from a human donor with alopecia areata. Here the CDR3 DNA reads TGTGCCAGCAGTGCCGAGGGAGCTGGGGAGCTGTTTTTT. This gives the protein CASSAEGAGELFF.